This T cell receptor beta chain was sequenced during a study of cytomegalovirus exposure and HLA in healthy donors. The repertoire was sequenced with immunoSEQ multiplex PCR; TCRdb's copy has only in-frame clones and lacks some. The repertoire includes some 270,000 clones, 70% to 90% of them detected once, and about 1% sits in the top ten. Concerning this clone itself: This sample also contains other DNA sequences that code for the same CDR3.

In germline, CDR1 is MDHEN, CDR2 SYDVKM. The CDR3 is made up of 12 amino acids. V was shortened by 2 bases and J by 3 bases, with 5 bases between the two germline ends. V usage is TRBV28 and J usage is TRBJ2-7, with D uncertain. The specimen sequenced was PBMCs. The origin of this receptor is a woman younger than 35 in good health and CMV-seronegative. The CDR3: CASSLRGYEQYF. The DNA of the CDR3 is TGTGCCAGCAGTTTAAGAGGCTACGAGCAGTACTTC.